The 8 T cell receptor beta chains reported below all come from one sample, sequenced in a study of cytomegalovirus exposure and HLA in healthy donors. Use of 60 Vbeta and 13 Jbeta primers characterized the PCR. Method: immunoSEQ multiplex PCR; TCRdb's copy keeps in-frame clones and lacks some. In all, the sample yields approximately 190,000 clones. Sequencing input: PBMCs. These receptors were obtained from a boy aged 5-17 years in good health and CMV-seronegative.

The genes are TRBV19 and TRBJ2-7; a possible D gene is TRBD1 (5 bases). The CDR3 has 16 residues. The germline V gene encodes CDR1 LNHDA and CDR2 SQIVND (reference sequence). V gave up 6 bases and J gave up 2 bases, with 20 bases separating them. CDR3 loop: CASSRPQGRRPYEQYF. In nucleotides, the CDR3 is TGTGCCAGTAGCCGGCCGCAGGGTCGTAGGCCCTACGAGCAGTACTTC. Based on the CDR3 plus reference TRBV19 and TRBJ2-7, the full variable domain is DGGITQSPKYLFRKEGQNVTLSCEQNLNHDAMYWYRQDPGQGLRLIYYSQIVNDFQKGDIAEGYSVSREKKESFPLTVTSAQKNPTAFYLCASSRPQGRRPYEQYFGPGTRLTVT.

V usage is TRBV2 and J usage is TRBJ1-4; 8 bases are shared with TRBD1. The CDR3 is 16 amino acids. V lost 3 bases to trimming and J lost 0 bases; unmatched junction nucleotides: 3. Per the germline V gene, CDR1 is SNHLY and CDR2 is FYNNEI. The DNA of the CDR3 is TGTGCCAGCAGTGAGCCAGGGGGCTCAACTAATGAAAAACTGTTTTTT. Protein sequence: CASSEPGGSTNEKLFF.

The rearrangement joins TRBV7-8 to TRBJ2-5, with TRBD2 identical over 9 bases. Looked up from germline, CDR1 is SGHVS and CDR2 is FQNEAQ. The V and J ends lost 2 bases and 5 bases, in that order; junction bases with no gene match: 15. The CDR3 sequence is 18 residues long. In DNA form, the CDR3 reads TGTGCCAGCAGCTTATGGAAGGAGTCGGCGGGGGGGGCGGAGACCCAGTACTTC. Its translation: CASSLWKESAGGAETQYF. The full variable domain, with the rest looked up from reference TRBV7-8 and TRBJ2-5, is GAGVSQSPRYKVAKRGQDVALRCDPISGHVSLFWYQQALGQGPEFLTYFQNEAQLDKSGLPSDRFFAERPEGSVSTLKIQRTQQEDSAVYLCASSLWKESAGGAETQYFGPGTRLLVL.

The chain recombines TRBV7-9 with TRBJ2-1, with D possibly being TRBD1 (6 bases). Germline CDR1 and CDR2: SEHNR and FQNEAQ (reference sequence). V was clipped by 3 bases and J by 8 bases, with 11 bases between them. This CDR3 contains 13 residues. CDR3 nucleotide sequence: TGTGCCAGCAGCTTCGGGACAATAGATGAGCAGTTCTTC. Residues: CASSFGTIDEQFF.

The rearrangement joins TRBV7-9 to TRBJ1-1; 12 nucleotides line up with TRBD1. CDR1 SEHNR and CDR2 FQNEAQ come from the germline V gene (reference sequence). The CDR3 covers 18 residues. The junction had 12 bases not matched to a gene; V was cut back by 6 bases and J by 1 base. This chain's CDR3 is CASRPSSRDRGPNTEAFF. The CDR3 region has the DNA TGTGCCAGCAGACCCTCCTCCCGGGACAGGGGGCCGAACACTGAAGCTTTCTTT.

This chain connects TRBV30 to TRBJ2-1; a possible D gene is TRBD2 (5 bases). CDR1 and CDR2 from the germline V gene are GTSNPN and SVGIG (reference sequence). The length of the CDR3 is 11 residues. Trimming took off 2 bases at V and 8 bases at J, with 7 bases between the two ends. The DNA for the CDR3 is TGTGCCTGGAGTCGAGGGTATGAGCAGTTCTTC. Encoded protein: CAWSRGYEQFF.

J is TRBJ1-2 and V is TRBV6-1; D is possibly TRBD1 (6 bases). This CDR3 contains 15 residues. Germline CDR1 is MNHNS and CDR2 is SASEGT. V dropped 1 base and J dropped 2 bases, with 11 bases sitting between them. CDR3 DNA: TGTGCCAGCAGTGAAGGTCCAGGGGTAAACTATGGCTACACCTTC. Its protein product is CASSEGPGVNYGYTF.

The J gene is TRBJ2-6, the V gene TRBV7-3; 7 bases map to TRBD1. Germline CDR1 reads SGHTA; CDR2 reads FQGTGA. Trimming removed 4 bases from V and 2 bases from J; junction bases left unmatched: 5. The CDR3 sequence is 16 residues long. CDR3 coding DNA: TGTGCCAGCAGCTCCGAGGGGGCTGCTGGGGCCAACGTCCTGACTTTC. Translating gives CASSSEGAAGANVLTF. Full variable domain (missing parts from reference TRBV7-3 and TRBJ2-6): GAGVSQTPSNKVTEKGKYVELRCDPISGHTALYWYRQSLGQGPEFLIYFQGTGAADDSGLPNDRFFAVRPEGSVSTLKIQRTERGDSAVYLCASSSEGAAGANVLTFGAGSRLTVL.